A single sample gave rise to the 21 T cell receptor beta chains below, sequenced in a study of cytomegalovirus exposure and HLA in healthy donors. Repertoires were generated with immunoSEQ multiplex PCR, while TCRdb's copy carries only in-frame clones and drops some. Of under 300,000 clones in the sample, 80% to 90% were seen once. The sequencing input was PBMCs. The source is a young woman in good health and CMV-seronegative.

The chain recombines TRBV29-1 with TRBJ2-2; possibly TRBD2 for D (7 bases). CDR3 size: 17 residues. Per germline, CDR1 SQVTM and CDR2 ANQGSEA. The V and J ends lost 1 base and 3 bases respectively, with 18 bases between them. The CDR3 nucleotides are TGCAGCGTTGAAGGACTGACGGGGGCGGGGGACACCGGGGAGCTGTTTTTT. It encodes CSVEGLTGAGDTGELFF.

The table lists this clone with a count of one. The V call is TRBV6-6, the J call TRBJ2-7; TRBD1 matches at 7 bases. J lost 7 bases, V lost 5 bases, and 11 bases had no gene match. Germline V gives CDR1 MNHNY, CDR2 SVGAGI (reference sequence). The CDR3 is 14 residues long. The CDR3 region has the DNA TGTGCCAGCAGTCCCCGGGACAGAGCACCAGAGCAGTACTTC. Its protein product is CASSPRDRAPEQYF.

This clone was detected many times. Distinct nucleotide sequences in the sample also encode this CDR3. The V and J genes are TRBV6-4 and TRBJ2-3, with TRBD1 as a possible D gene (6 bases). CDR3 length equals 15 residues. V dropped 3 bases and J dropped 1 base, with 11 bases sitting between them. Per the germline V gene, CDR1 is MRHNA and CDR2 is SNTAGT. The DNA of the CDR3 is TGTGCCAGCAGTGAACAGGGCGGTGGCACAGATACGCAGTATTTT. Its translation is CASSEQGGGTDTQYF.

The chain combines TRBV30 with TRBJ2-7; tentatively, D is TRBD1 (5 bases). Germline V gives CDR1 GTSNPN, CDR2 SVGIG (reference sequence). Trimming shortened V by 0 bases and J by 4 bases, and 10 bases separated the two germline ends. CDR3 length: 13 amino acids. The CDR3 spells CAWSVDTGYEQYF. The CDR3 nucleotides read TGTGCCTGGAGTGTGGACACAGGATACGAGCAGTACTTC. Filled out from reference TRBV30 and TRBJ2-7, the complete variable domain reads SQTIHQWPATLVQPVGSPLSLECTVEGTSNPNLYWYRQAAGRGLQLLFYSVGIGQISSEVPQNLSASRPQDRQFILSSKKLLLSDSGFYLCAWSVDTGYEQYFGPGTRLTVT.

The genes are TRBV4-2 and TRBJ2-3; D ambiguous. Germline CDR1 and CDR2: LGHNA and YNFKEQ. The CDR3 is 14 amino acids. V was clipped by 1 base and J by 3 bases, with 8 bases between them. The CDR3 DNA sequence: TGTGCCAGCAGCCAAGCCGTCTCTACAGATACGCAGTATTTT. It is translated as CASSQAVSTDTQYF.

V and J are TRBV7-3 and TRBJ2-1; 8 bases match TRBD1. The CDR3 has 13 amino acids. Germline V gene data show CDR1 as SGHTA and CDR2 as FQGTGA. With 5 bases clipped from V and 10 bases from J, the junction kept 7 bases outside the gene matches. The CDR3 DNA reads as TGTGCCAGCAGCATCGGACAGGGCGGGGAGCAGTTCTTC. It yields the protein CASSIGQGGEQFF.

This chain uses TRBV18 with TRBJ1-1, with 9 bases lining up with TRBD1. The ends lost 3 bases at V and 3 bases at J; junction bases unmatched: 2. CDR3 size: 14 residues. Germline loops: CDR1 KGHSH, CDR2 LQKENI. This chain's CDR3 is CASSPRQGDTEAFF. The DNA of the CDR3 is TGTGCCAGCTCACCTAGACAGGGGGACACTGAAGCTTTCTTT.

This chain's CDR3 is CASVPWGQGKAFF. The CDR3 DNA is TGTGCCAGCGTCCCCTGGGGGCAGGGGAAAGCTTTCTTT. The rearrangement joins TRBV5-4 to TRBJ1-1; TRBD1 is a possible D gene (6 bases). V shed 7 bases and J shed 9 bases, with 19 bases lying between them. The CDR3 length is 13 residues. Germline CDR1 and CDR2: SGHNT and YYREEE (reference sequence).

This clone was found once. The chain is built from TRBV6-5 and TRBJ1-1, with D perhaps TRBD1 (5 bases). Per the germline V gene, CDR1 is MNHEY and CDR2 is SVGAGI. CDR3 length: 15 residues. The V end was cut by 0 bases, the J end by 5 bases, with 13 bases between. CDR3 sequence (DNA): TGTGCCAGCAGTTACTCGCGGGGGTCTAAGACTGAAGCTTTCTTT. It is translated as CASSYSRGSKTEAFF.

This chain uses TRBV11-3 with TRBJ2-7; 13 bases align to TRBD2. The germline V gene encodes CDR1 SGHNT and CDR2 YENEEA. The CDR3 length is 15 residues. The V gene end was trimmed by 5 bases and the J gene end by 5 bases; junction bases not matched to a gene: 6. CDR3 amino acids: CASSPRTSGSDEQYF. DNA of the CDR3: TGTGCCAGCAGCCCCCGGACTAGCGGGAGCGACGAGCAGTACTTC.

A word on this clone: A much larger clone differs by one base, so this may be a read error. The chain has TRBV9 and TRBJ1-2; 7 nucleotides line up with TRBD1. J lost 3 bases, V lost 4 bases, and 3 bases had no gene match. The CDR3 runs to 13 residues. The germline gives CDR1 SGDLS, CDR2 YYNGEE. The CDR3 here is CASSKQGYYGYTF. The CDR3 DNA reads as TGTGCCAGCAGCAAACAGGGGTACTATGGCTACACCTTC.

CDR3 sequence: CASSQREGSYEQYF. DNA of the CDR3: TGTGCCAGCAGTCAGCGGGAGGGCTCCTACGAGCAGTACTTC. The chain combines TRBV6-6 with TRBJ2-7; 10 bases align to TRBD2. Germline loops: CDR1 MNHNY, CDR2 SVGAGI (reference sequence). The trim removed 5 bases at V and 0 bases at J, leaving 1 base unmatched. This CDR3 comprises 14 residues.

This clone was found once. The V call is TRBV19, the J call TRBJ2-3; the D gene is possibly TRBD2 (5 bases). This CDR3 has 16 amino acids. Germline V gene data show CDR1 as LNHDA and CDR2 as SQIVND (reference sequence). V was clipped by 5 bases and J by 2 bases, with 17 bases between them. The CDR3 sequence: CASSPPRQDFTDTQYF. The CDR3 nucleotides read TGTGCCAGTAGTCCCCCCCGGCAGGACTTCACAGATACGCAGTATTTT.

The gene calls are TRBV18 and TRBJ1-4; D unclear. The germline CDR1 and CDR2 sequences are KGHSH and LQKENI. CDR3 length: 15 amino acids. V was shortened by 1 base and J by 5 bases, with 11 bases between the two germline ends. The CDR3 region has the DNA TGTGCCAGCTCACCACGGGAGGATTCCAATGAAAAACTGTTTTTT. Amino acids: CASSPREDSNEKLFF.

This clone was picked up one time. This chain links TRBV11-2 with TRBJ2-7, with 12 bases matching TRBD2. CDR3 length: 16 amino acids. Germline CDR1 reads SGHAT; CDR2 reads FQNNGV. After removal of 1 base from V and 2 bases from J, the junction contained 3 bases not matched to a gene. The DNA of the CDR3 is TGTGCCAGCAGCTTAGCTAGCGGGGGGGCCACCTACGAGCAGTACTTC. It specifies CASSLASGGATYEQYF.

V is TRBV15 and J is TRBJ2-5; TRBD2 aligns across 10 bases. The germline V gene encodes CDR1 LNHNV and CDR2 YYDKDF (reference sequence). The ends lost 0 bases at V and 5 bases at J; junction bases unmatched: 12. This CDR3 contains 18 residues. This CDR3 reads CATSRDPGLAGARETQYF. The CDR3 bases are TGTGCCACCAGCAGAGATCCGGGGCTAGCGGGGGCCAGGGAGACCCAGTACTTC. Using reference TRBV15 and TRBJ2-5 for the parts outside the CDR3, the full variable domain is DAMVIQNPRYQVTQFGKPVTLSCSQTLNHNVMYWYQQKSSQAPKLLFHYYDKDFNNEADTPDNFQSRRPNTSFCFLDIRSPGLGDTAMYLCATSRDPGLAGARETQYFGPGTRLLVL.

The rearrangement uses TRBV4-3 and TRBJ1-1, with TRBD1 matching 8 bases. The V gene end was trimmed by 0 bases and the J gene end by 5 bases; junction bases not matched to a gene: 14. The germline V gene encodes CDR1 LGHNA and CDR2 YSLEER. The CDR3 contains 18 residues. The CDR3 DNA follows: TGCGCCAGCAGCCAAGATGAGTCGGCAGGGGGCGGGAAAACTGAAGCTTTCTTT. It is translated as CASSQDESAGGGKTEAFF.

The V call is TRBV6-6, the J call TRBJ2-4; tentatively, D is TRBD1 (5 bases). V lost 5 bases and J lost 0, with 14 bases in between. Germline V CDR1 and CDR2: MNHNY, SVGAGI (reference sequence). CDR3 length: 16 amino acids. CDR3 residues: CASSPQGPIAKNIQYF. The CDR3, as DNA: TGTGCCAGCAGTCCCCAGGGCCCTATAGCCAAAAACATTCAGTACTTC.

V usage is TRBV5-6 and J usage is TRBJ1-1; D ambiguous. V lost 2 bases and J lost 1, with 6 bases in between. Germline assignment: CDR1 SGHDT and CDR2 YYEEEE. This CDR3 region has 13 residues. The CDR3 bases are TGTGCCAGCAGCTTAATAAAGAACACTGAAGCTTTCTTT. Protein sequence: CASSLIKNTEAFF.

This chain uses TRBV7-9 with TRBJ2-3; D is undetermined. Germline values: CDR1 SEHNR, CDR2 FQNEAQ (reference sequence). This CDR3 has 12 residues. V gave up 4 bases and J gave up 2 bases, with 4 bases separating them. The CDR3 sequence: CASSSNTDTQYF. The DNA for the CDR3 is TGTGCCAGCAGCTCTAACACAGATACGCAGTATTTT.

This clone has a handful of counts. The chain carries TRBV5-1 and TRBJ1-1; D remains ambiguous. Deletions cut 4 bases from V and 1 base from J, with 8 bases between. The CDR3 contains 13 residues. From germline, CDR1 is SGHRS and CDR2 YFSETQ. The CDR3 DNA reads TGCGCCAGCAGCACACGCTCGAACACTGAAGCTTTCTTT. Protein product: CASSTRSNTEAFF. Using reference TRBV5-1 and TRBJ1-1 for the parts outside the CDR3, the full variable domain is KAGVTQTPRYLIKTRGQQVTLSCSPISGHRSVSWYQQTPGQGLQFLFEYFSETQRNKGNFPGRFSGRQFSNSRSEMNVSTLELGDSALYLCASSTRSNTEAFFGQGTRLTVV.